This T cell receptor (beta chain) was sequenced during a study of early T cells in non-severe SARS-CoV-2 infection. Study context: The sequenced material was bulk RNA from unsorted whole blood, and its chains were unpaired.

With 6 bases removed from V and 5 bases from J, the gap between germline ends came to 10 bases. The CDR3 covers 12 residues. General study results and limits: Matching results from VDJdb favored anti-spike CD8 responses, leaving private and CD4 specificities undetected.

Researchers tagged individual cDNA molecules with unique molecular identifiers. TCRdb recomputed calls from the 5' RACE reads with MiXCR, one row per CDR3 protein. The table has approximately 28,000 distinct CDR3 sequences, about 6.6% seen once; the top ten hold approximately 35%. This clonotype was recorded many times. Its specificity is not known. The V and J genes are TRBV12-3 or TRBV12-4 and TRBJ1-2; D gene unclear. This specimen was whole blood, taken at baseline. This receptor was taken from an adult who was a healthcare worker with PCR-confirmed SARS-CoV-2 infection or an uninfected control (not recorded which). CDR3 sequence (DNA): TGTGCCAGCAGGACTGCCGAGTATGGCTACACCTTC. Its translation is CASRTAEYGYTF.